This paragraph covers one T cell receptor (beta chain) sequence. The CDR3 length is 14 residues. Trimming left V 6 bases short and J 0 bases short, with 12 bases between. CDR1 ENHRY and CDR2 SYGVKD come from the germline V gene. The data were obtained in a study of technical replicates of blood from several donors. The protocol was immunoSEQ multiplex PCR, while the TCRdb copy is restricted to in-frame clones and leaves out a portion. The sample holds just over 55,000 clones, 93% seen once. The sample consisted of PBMCs. The rearrangement links TRBV10-3 to TRBJ2-7; D remains ambiguous. This TCR was recovered from a human donor in good health. Some clones in this sample may be carry-over from other donors' samples. The CDR3 DNA follows: TGTGCCATCAGCCAGACCGTAGCCTCCTACGAGCAGTACTTC. Encoded protein: CAISQTVASYEQYF.